The rows below give T cell receptor beta chains drawn from one sample of a study of T cell repertoires in cytomegalovirus infection. TCRdb reprocessed the reads via MiXCR and lists one record per CDR3 protein. The top ten clones hold more than 80% of a sample with about 78,000 distinct CDR3 sequences, about 37% of them seen once. These receptors are not linked to any known antigen. The sequenced sample was CD8+ T cells from cultured PBMCs, obtained from culture after CMV antigen stimulation. These receptors came from a human donor in good health (CMV status not recorded). Some clones in this sample may be carry-over from other donors' samples. The CDR3 runs from the conserved cysteine through the conserved F or W.

J | V | CDR3
TRBJ1-6 | TRBV5-1 | CASSLVGIGSGPHNSPLHF
TRBJ1-5 | TRBV7-9 | CASTTDRAGNQPQHF
TRBJ1-4 | TRBV7-2 | CASSLGRGYLLEKLFF
TRBJ1-1 | TRBV7-6 | CASSSISRAEAFF
TRBJ2-7 | TRBV7-6 | CASSLAAGSSYEQYF
TRBJ2-3 | TRBV12-3/TRBV12-4 | CASSFGSGGSYTQYF
TRBJ1-1 | TRBV7-8 | CASSLGTHTEAFF
TRBJ2-7 | TRBV5-1 | CASSFNRGPLREQYF
TRBJ2-7 | TRBV10-3 | CAISESHGAGTYEQYF
TRBJ2-1 | TRBV29-1 | CSVVGGIDEQFF
TRBJ2-6 | TRBV5-5 | CASSIRTEGISGANVLTF
TRBJ1-1 | TRBV7-9 | CASSYPGRSRTEAFF
TRBJ2-1 | TRBV27 | CASSLVRGDKGNEQFF
TRBJ2-3 | TRBV2 | CASRWTGISTDTQYF
TRBJ2-1 | TRBV10-3 | CAISETEGYNEQFF
TRBJ1-6 | TRBV7-6 | CASSLALNSPLHF
TRBJ2-2 | TRBV7-6 | CASSLGQQSTGELFF
TRBJ2-4 | TRBV7-6 | CASSLAGEDIQYF
TRBJ2-1 | TRBV5-4 | CASSLPGTREQFF
TRBJ2-7 | TRBV7-9 | CASSRSSGQGRGEQYF
TRBJ2-4 | TRBV7-8 | CASSLGLGENIQYF
TRBJ2-7 | TRBV29-1 | CSVELDGGSDYEQYF
TRBJ2-3 | TRBV7-2 | CASSLVAGIADTQYF
TRBJ2-7 | TRBV6-2/TRBV6-3 | CASSWTKGPYEQYF
TRBJ2-7 | TRBV19 | CASSIARSLTYEQYF
TRBJ1-2 | TRBV7-2 | CASSLMVRGGANYGYTF
TRBJ2-3 | TRBV7-2 | CASSPTSGGLDTQYF
TRBJ2-5 | TRBV7-6 | CASSLSTGPGETQYF
TRBJ1-5 | TRBV5-8 | CASSLGSRGRPWYSNQPQHF
TRBJ1-1 | TRBV6-5 | CASSYGGITEAFF
TRBJ1-5 | TRBV12-3/TRBV12-4 | CASSQPGRGQPQHF
TRBJ2-3 | TRBV7-6 | CASSYSGPDTQYF
TRBJ1-2 | TRBV28 | CASSPIALVCVRRGYTF
TRBJ1-2 | TRBV13 | CASSLGANYGYTF
TRBJ2-2 | TRBV27 | CASGGQGSNTGELFF
TRBJ1-2 | TRBV5-6 | CASSITGLSDYGYTF
TRBJ2-5 | TRBV29-1 | CSVEGSGWGGLQETQYF
TRBJ1-5 | TRBV6-2/TRBV6-3 | CASSRAPTGLEQPQHF
TRBJ1-1 | TRBV6-5 | CASSPLGGSTEAFF
TRBJ1-1 | TRBV4-1 | CASSPRTGNTEAFF
TRBJ2-4 | TRBV28 | CASSSRRGLVDENIQYF
TRBJ2-3 | TRBV7-6 | CASSSLAGTTDTQYF
TRBJ2-1 | TRBV6-5 | CASSYPGGAGYEQFF
TRBJ1-3 | TRBV7-6 | CASSPDPTEDSGNTIYF
TRBJ2-2 | TRBV10-3 | CAIGGDTGELFF
TRBJ1-5 | TRBV20-1 | CSARPLDQGPQHF
TRBJ1-4 | TRBV7-9 | CASSIDSFQLFF
TRBJ1-1 | TRBV9 | CASSPHGYGGNTEAFF
TRBJ1-2 | TRBV12-3/TRBV12-4 | CASSNGGVGYGYTF
TRBJ2-3 | TRBV20-1 | CSAQYGGGDADTQYF
TRBJ1-1 | TRBV2 | CASSEAPRHLGGTEAFF
TRBJ2-1 | TRBV7-6 | CASSPGIGTGGNEQFF
TRBJ1-1 | TRBV10-3 | CAISEFATGGPNTEAFF
TRBJ1-1 | TRBV7-2 | CASSLVRTPNTEAFF
TRBJ2-1 | TRBV14 | CASSRWNEQFF
TRBJ1-1 | TRBV19 | CASSSPWANTEAFF
TRBJ2-5 | TRBV7-9 | CASSPPGLVWETQYF
TRBJ2-1 | TRBV18 | CASSPPAGHSYNEQFF
TRBJ1-6 | TRBV7-6 | CASSLDFAGNNSPLHF
TRBJ1-2 | TRBV7-3 | CASSLVGQRYGYTF